This section outlines one TCR beta chain sequence together with its context. Antigen specificity is unknown. This entry belongs to a study of immune heterogeneity within non-small cell lung tumors. Across the whole study: There was 1 tumor not otherwise specified, along with around eleven non-squamous carcinomas and 4 squamous cell carcinomas.

TCR beta CDR3 regions came from multiplex PCR with 32 forward V and 13 reverse J primers. TCRdb called the multiplex PCR reads again in MiXCR, with one record for every CDR3 protein. The table includes thousands of distinct CDR3 sequences, roughly 51% detected once. Genomic DNA from bulk tumor acted as the template, and 600 ng was loaded per sample. In surgery, several biopsies were collected from each primary tumor at widely spaced sites. Enrolled individuals presented with untreated, newly diagnosed non-small cell lung cancer and received curative surgery. Surgery with curative intent was being performed on the donors, who were newly diagnosed non-small cell lung cancer patients. Broader study findings: Clonotypes of T-cell receptor beta found at high frequency were largely distinct between individual patients. Locally, T-cell clonality showed a moderate but significant correlation with tumor mutational burden measured at the same site (R approximately 0.32).

This TCR came from a man between 60 and 75 years old with non-small cell lung cancer. Sequencing input: lung tumor tissue.

CDR3 nucleotide sequence: TGTGCCAGCAGTCGATTTGGGGCGGGAGCTTTCTTT. The encoded protein is CASSRFGAGAFF. The V gene is TRBV6-1, the J gene TRBJ1-1; D is possibly TRBD1 (5 bases). This CDR3 is 12 amino acids long. V lost 5 bases to trimming and J lost 10 bases, with 14 bases between them. Germline V gives CDR1 MNHNS, CDR2 SASEGT.